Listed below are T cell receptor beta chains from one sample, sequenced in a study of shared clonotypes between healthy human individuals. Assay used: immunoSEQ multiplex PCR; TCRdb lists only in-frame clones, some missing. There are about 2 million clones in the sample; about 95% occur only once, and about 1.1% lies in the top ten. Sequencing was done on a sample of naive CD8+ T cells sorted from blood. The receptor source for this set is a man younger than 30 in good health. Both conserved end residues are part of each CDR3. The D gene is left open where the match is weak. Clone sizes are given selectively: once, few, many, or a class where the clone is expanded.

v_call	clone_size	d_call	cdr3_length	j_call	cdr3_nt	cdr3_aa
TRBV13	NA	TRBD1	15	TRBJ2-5	TGTGCCAGCAGCGGCGGGACAGGGGGCCAGGAGACCCAGTACTTC	CASSGGTGGQETQYF
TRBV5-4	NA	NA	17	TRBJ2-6	TGTGCCAGCAGCTTGACTGGGTTCCACTTAGGGGCCAACGTCCTGACTTTC	CASSLTGFHLGANVLTF
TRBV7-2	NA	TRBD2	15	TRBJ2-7	TGTGCCAGCAGCTTAGTACTAGCGGGGGGCTACGAGCAGTACTTC	CASSLVLAGGYEQYF
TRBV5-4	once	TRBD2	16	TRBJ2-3	TGTGCCAGCAGCCAGGGACTAGCAGCAATCACAGATACGCAGTATTTT	CASSQGLAAITDTQYF
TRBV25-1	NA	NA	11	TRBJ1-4	TGTGCCAGCAGGGAGTCTGAAAAACTGTTTTTT	CASRESEKLFF
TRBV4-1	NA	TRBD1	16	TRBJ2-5	TGCGCCAGCAGCCAAGATGGGGGACAGACCCAAGAGACCCAGTACTTC	CASSQDGGQTQETQYF
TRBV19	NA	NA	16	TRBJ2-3	TGTGCCAGTAGTATAGATGGGGGCCACGGGGAAGATACGCAGTATTTT	CASSIDGGHGEDTQYF
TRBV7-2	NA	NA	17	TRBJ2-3	TGTGCCAGCAGACCGAGGCTTCAGAGGGAAGGGGTGGATACGCAGTATTTT	CASRPRLQREGVDTQYF
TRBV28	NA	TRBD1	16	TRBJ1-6	TGTGCCTGCAGGGGTTATTGGACAGGATCGAATTCACCCCTCCACTTT	CACRGYWTGSNSPLHF
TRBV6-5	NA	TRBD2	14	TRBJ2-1	TGTGCCAGCAGCCCTCGGGGGGGGCATTATGAGCAGTTCTTC	CASSPRGGHYEQFF
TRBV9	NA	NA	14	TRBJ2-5	TGTGCCAGCAGCCCCTCAGTTGGGGTAGAGACCCAGTACTTC	CASSPSVGVETQYF
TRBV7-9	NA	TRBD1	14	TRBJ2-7	TGTGCCAGCAGCCACCGGGACAGGCCCTACGAGCAGTACTTC	CASSHRDRPYEQYF
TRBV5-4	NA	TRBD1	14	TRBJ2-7	TGTGCCAGCAGCCTGGGGACAGGAGAAGGCGAGCAGTACTTC	CASSLGTGEGEQYF
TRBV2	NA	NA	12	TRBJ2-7	TGTGCCAGCAGTAGTCAGTCCTACGAGCAGTACTTC	CASSSQSYEQYF
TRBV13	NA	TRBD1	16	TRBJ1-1	TGTGCCAGCAGCTTGGCACCGGGACAGATGAACACTGAAGCTTTCTTT	CASSLAPGQMNTEAFF
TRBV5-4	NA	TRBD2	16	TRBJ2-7	TGTGCCAGCAGCCTTTTTGTAGCGGGGGGTTCCTACGAGCAGTACTTC	CASSLFVAGGSYEQYF
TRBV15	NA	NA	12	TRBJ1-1	TGTGCCACCAGCACCCGATATGGAGAAGCTTTCTTT	CATSTRYGEAFF
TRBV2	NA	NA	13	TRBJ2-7	TGTGCCAGCAGTGAGTCCCTCGTAATCGAGCAGTACTTC	CASSESLVIEQYF
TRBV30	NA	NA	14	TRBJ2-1	TGTGCCTGGAGTGTACCAGGAGGAGAGGGTGAGCAGTTCTTC	CAWSVPGGEGEQFF
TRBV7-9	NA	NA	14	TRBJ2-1	TGTGCCAGTTCGACTACCCAGCAAGGAAATGAGCAGTTCTTC	CASSTTQQGNEQFF
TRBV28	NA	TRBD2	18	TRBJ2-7	TGTGCCAGCAGTTGGTTGATAGAGACTAGCAGTCGACCCTACGAGCAGTACTTC	CASSWLIETSSRPYEQYF
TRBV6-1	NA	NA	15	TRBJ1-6	TGTGCCAGCAGCCTACAATACGGAGGGGATTCACCCCTCCACTTT	CASSLQYGGDSPLHF
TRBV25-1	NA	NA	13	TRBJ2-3	TGTGCCAGCCGGGGGTCTAGCACAGATACGCAGTATTTT	CASRGSSTDTQYF
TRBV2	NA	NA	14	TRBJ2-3	TGTGCCAGCATTGACGGGACTTGGTCAGATACGCAGTATTTT	CASIDGTWSDTQYF